This entry lists 19 T cell receptor beta chains sequenced from one sample in a study of shared clonotypes between healthy human individuals. This table comes from immunoSEQ multiplex PCR, and its TCRdb copy is limited to in-frame clones, with some not included. The table includes around 700,000 clones, 60% to 80% detected once. The source material was memory CD4+ T cells sorted from blood. Subset described: CD45RA-negative fraction. These receptors all come from a woman in her thirties in good health.

This chain links TRBV28 with TRBJ2-5, with D possibly TRBD2 on 6 matching bases. V was cut by 4 bases and J by 3 bases, with 18 bases left in between. CDR1 is MDHEN, CDR2 SYDVKM, per germline. This CDR3 has 16 amino acids. The CDR3 loop is CASSSPSWGDKETQYF. DNA of the CDR3: TGTGCCAGCAGTTCCCCTAGCTGGGGGGATAAAGAGACCCAGTACTTC.

The chain couples TRBV7-2 to TRBJ2-3, with 7 bases lining up with TRBD2. CDR1 SGHTA and CDR2 FQGNSA come from the germline V gene. The CDR3 has 14 amino acids. V dropped 5 bases and J dropped 6; count of bases not matched to a gene: 8. CDR3 protein: CASSPRLGGDTQYF. CDR3 in DNA: TGTGCCAGCAGCCCCAGGCTCGGGGGGGATACGCAGTATTTT.

The J gene is TRBJ2-5, the V gene TRBV5-1, with D possibly being TRBD2 (6 bases). CDR3 length equals 16 residues. Trimming stripped 5 bases from V and 4 bases from J, with 21 bases between. CDR1 is SGHRS, CDR2 YFSETQ, per germline. Here the CDR3 reads CASRRTTGDFRETQYF. The CDR3 bases are TGCGCCAGCAGGAGGACTACGGGAGATTTTCGAGAGACCCAGTACTTC.

The chain combines TRBV19 with TRBJ1-5, with D possibly matching TRBD1 (5 bases). V shed 3 bases and J shed 10 bases, with 16 bases lying between them. Germline V gene data show CDR1 as LNHDA and CDR2 as SQIVND (reference sequence). This CDR3 comprises 14 residues. The CDR3 here is CASSMGRAQSPQHF. The CDR3 bases are TGTGCCAGTAGTATGGGCAGGGCCCAATCCCCCCAGCATTTT.

The genes are TRBV25-1 and TRBJ1-1; TRBD1 matches at 11 bases. Losses at the gene ends were 1 base for V and 4 bases for J; bases not matched to a gene: 5. Germline CDR1 MGHDK, CDR2 SYGVNS. CDR3 length equals 16 residues. For the CDR3, the DNA is TGTGCCAGCAGTGAATGGGGGGGACAGGGGGTCACTGAAGCTTTCTTT. Translation gives CASSEWGGQGVTEAFF. Combining the CDR3 with reference TRBV25-1 and TRBJ1-1 gives the whole variable domain EADIYQTPRYLVIGTGKKITLECSQTMGHDKMYWYQQDPGMELHLIHYSYGVNSTEKGDLSSESTVSRIRTEHFPLTLESARPSHTSQYLCASSEWGGQGVTEAFFGQGTRLTVV.

This sequence joins TRBV19 and TRBJ2-1; D tentatively fits TRBD1 or TRBD2 (5 bases each). Trimming stripped 5 bases from V and 8 bases from J, with 19 bases between. The CDR3 consists of 15 residues. Germline V gene sequence: CDR1 LNHDA, CDR2 SQIVND (reference sequence). The CDR3 sequence is CASSARRGLTDEQFF. CDR3 nucleotides: TGTGCCAGTAGTGCCCGCCGGGGCCTCACGGATGAGCAGTTCTTC.

Of note for this clone: The same CDR3 is also encoded by other DNA sequences in this sample. This rearrangement joins TRBV5-6 to TRBJ2-5; D not resolved. The V end lost 2 bases, the J end lost 5 bases, and 4 bases lay between the germline ends. The germline V gene has CDR1 SGHDT and CDR2 YYEEEE. The CDR3 loop spans 11 amino acids. The CDR3 loop reads CASSFAETQYF. Written as DNA, the CDR3 is TGTGCCAGCAGCTTCGCGGAGACCCAGTACTTC.

This chain connects TRBV9 to TRBJ2-3, with 10 bases fitting TRBD2. The V and J ends lost 2 bases and 4 bases, in that order; junction bases with no gene match: 7. The germline gives CDR1 SGDLS, CDR2 YYNGEE. This CDR3 comprises 16 residues. The DNA for the CDR3 is TGTGCCAGCAGCGTGGGGACTAGCGTGAGGGCAGATACGCAGTATTTT. Amino acid sequence: CASSVGTSVRADTQYF.

The rearrangement links TRBV29-1 to TRBJ1-3; D possibly corresponds to TRBD1 (6 bases). Germline CDR1 is SQVTM and CDR2 is ANQGSEA. This CDR3 has 12 residues. The V gene lost 4 bases and the J gene lost 11 bases, with 15 bases spanning the gap. CDR3 region: CSVVEGDDAIYF. CDR3 DNA: TGCAGCGTTGTCGAGGGGGACGACGCCATATATTTT.

This chain connects TRBV5-1 to TRBJ2-5, with unresolved D. V lost 5 bases to trimming and J lost 11 bases, with 19 bases between them. The CDR3 consists of 13 residues. CDR1 is SGHRS, CDR2 YFSETQ, per germline. The CDR3 DNA follows: TGCGCCAGCAGGTTAAACGACGGAGAGGAGCAGTACTTC. Translation: CASRLNDGEEQYF. Full variable domain (rest looked up from reference TRBV5-1 and TRBJ2-5): KAGVTQTPRYLIKTRGQQVTLSCSPISGHRSVSWYQQTPGQGLQFLFEYFSETQRNKGNFPGRFSGRQFSNSRSEMNVSTLELGDSALYLCASRLNDGEEQYFGPGTRLLVL.

V and J are TRBV12-5 and TRBJ2-7; D is possibly TRBD1 (6 bases). Germline-derived CDR1 and CDR2 are LGHNT and FRNRAP. The length of the CDR3 is 14 residues. V lost 0 bases and J lost 4, with 10 bases in between. The DNA for the CDR3 is TGTGCTAGTGGTTTGGTACAGGGTAAATACGAGCAGTACTTC. The encoded protein is CASGLVQGKYEQYF.

This chain links TRBV28 with TRBJ2-1; 7 bases fit TRBD2. The trim removed 8 bases at V and 1 base at J, leaving 11 bases unmatched. CDR1 and CDR2 from the germline V gene are MDHEN and SYDVKM. The CDR3 sequence is 16 residues long. The CDR3 coding sequence is TGTGCCAGCTTGCCCAGTGGGAGGGCGTCCTACAATGAGCAGTTCTTC. Its translation is CASLPSGRASYNEQFF.

This clone was seen more than once but under ten times. The chain recombines TRBV7-9 with TRBJ1-1; perhaps TRBD1 as D (5 bases). CDR3 length: 17 amino acids. CDR1 and CDR2 from the germline V gene are SEHNR and FQNEAQ (reference sequence). The V gene lost 2 bases and the J gene lost 5 bases, with 21 bases spanning the gap. In DNA form, the CDR3 reads TGTGCCAGCAGCTTATTCCAGTCAGGGATGGCGGGTACTGAAGCTTTCTTT. This encodes CASSLFQSGMAGTEAFF. The variable domain in full, completed from reference TRBV7-9 and TRBJ1-1, reads DTGVSQNPRHKITKRGQNVTFRCDPISEHNRLYWYRQTLGQGPEFLTYFQNEAQLEKSRLLSDRFSAERPKGSFSTLEIQRTEQGDSAMYLCASSLFQSGMAGTEAFFGQGTRLTVV.

As DNA, the CDR3 is TGTGCCAGCACCCCAGGGAGTAGAGAGACCCAGTACTTC. This translates into CASTPGSRETQYF. The chain links TRBV11-2 to TRBJ2-5; D possibly uses TRBD1 or TRBD2 (5 bases each). V lost 7 bases to trimming and J lost 4 bases, with 13 bases between them. CDR1 is SGHAT and CDR2 is FQNNGV in the germline V gene. This CDR3 region has 13 residues.

Here the CDR3 reads CATSSFLGQGNEKLFF. The CDR3 region has the DNA TGTGCCACCAGCAGCTTCTTAGGACAGGGGAATGAAAAACTGTTTTTT. The J gene is TRBJ1-4, the V gene TRBV15, with 9 bases lining up with TRBD1. The CDR3 runs to 16 residues. Trimming at V came to 3 bases and at J to 5 bases, leaving 7 bases not matched to a gene. CDR1 and CDR2 (germline): LNHNV, YYDKDF (reference sequence).

V gene TRBV6-5 combines with J gene TRBJ2-7; D may be TRBD1 (6 bases). V dropped 6 bases and J dropped 2 bases, with 17 bases sitting between them. CDR3 size: 15 residues. Germline loops: CDR1 MNHEY, CDR2 SVGAGI. The CDR3 DNA reads as TGTGCCAGCAGAGTTACAGGGTTATTCCCCTACGAGCAGTACTTC. Encoded protein: CASRVTGLFPYEQYF.

This clone turned up a few times. CDR3 residues: CASTKDSYNEQFF. For the CDR3, the DNA is TGTGCCAGTACCAAGGACAGCTACAATGAGCAGTTCTTC. The J gene is TRBJ2-1, the V gene TRBV19; weak D call: TRBD1 (6 bases). In germline, CDR1 is LNHDA, CDR2 SQIVND (reference sequence). The CDR3 runs to 13 residues. Trimming shortened V by 7 bases and J by 3 bases, and 10 bases separated the two germline ends. Full variable domain (missing parts from reference TRBV19 and TRBJ2-1): DGGITQSPKYLFRKEGQNVTLSCEQNLNHDAMYWYRQDPGQGLRLIYYSQIVNDFQKGDIAEGYSVSREKKESFPLTVTSAQKNPTAFYLCASTKDSYNEQFFGPGTRLTVL.

The chain has TRBV19 and TRBJ2-1; D gene ambiguous. The CDR3 totals 13 residues. V was pared by 5 bases and J by 4 bases, with 9 bases between. CDR1 is LNHDA and CDR2 is SQIVND in the germline V gene (reference sequence). The CDR3 DNA reads as TGTGCCAGTAGTCCCCCCGAGTACAATGAGCAGTTCTTC. Amino acid sequence: CASSPPEYNEQFF. The full variable domain, its missing parts supplied by reference TRBV19 and TRBJ2-1, is DGGITQSPKYLFRKEGQNVTLSCEQNLNHDAMYWYRQDPGQGLRLIYYSQIVNDFQKGDIAEGYSVSREKKESFPLTVTSAQKNPTAFYLCASSPPEYNEQFFGPGTRLTVL.

V gene TRBV28 combines with J gene TRBJ1-2; maybe TRBD1 (6 bases). The CDR3 is 15 amino acids. Germline CDR1 and CDR2: MDHEN and SYDVKM. V lost 3 bases to trimming and J lost 0 bases, with 11 bases between them. Here the CDR3 DNA reads TGTGCCAGCAGTTTCAGCAGGGGCACTAACTATGGCTACACCTTC. It encodes CASSFSRGTNYGYTF.